This T cell receptor (beta chain) was captured in a study of regulatory T cells in long-lasting Graves disease. Study observations and caveats: When disease was persistent, TRBV28, TRBJ1-2 and TRBJ2-5 were the favored segments. Whereas approximately 980 public clonotypes were shared by new patients, persistent patients shared more, at around 2,700.

This CDR3 is built from 15 residues. From germline, CDR1 is MNHNS and CDR2 SASEGT. The ends lost 5 bases at V and 3 bases at J; junction bases unmatched: 7. In building TCR beta libraries, iRepertoire HTBI primers were used together with Arm-PCR of CDR3 regions. TCRdb processed the multiplex PCR reads anew with MiXCR; each CDR3 protein has one entry. The profile shows around 450,000 distinct CDR3 sequences, roughly 15% of them singletons. This clonotype was counted only a few times. Its antigen remains unidentified. The time point was: newly diagnosed GD, antithyroid drugs for less than 3 months. RNA from PBMCs was the source of the TCR library. The sample was also linked to a second study, of T cells in Graves' hyperthyroidism and ophthalmopathy. From that paper: An initial round of RT-PCR targeting the TCR CDR3 relied on the HTBI primer set.

The source material was peripheral blood mononuclear cells (PBMCs), sampled at new diagnosis, from a patient treated with antithyroid drugs. This chain links TRBV6-1 with TRBJ2-1; 7 bases map to TRBD1. The source is a man aged 35-49 years with Graves disease. This CDR3 reads CASSKHRDSYNEQFF. CDR3 sequence (DNA): TGTGCCAGCAGTAAACATCGGGACAGCTACAATGAGCAGTTCTTC.